The clone carrying this T cell receptor (beta chain) was detected a few times. The data originate from a study of blood T cells in healthy people across ages. The CDR3 extends over 18 amino acids. V trimming: 4 bases; J trimming: 3 bases; junction bases outside the gene matches: 8. Germline V CDR1 and CDR2: PRHDT, FYEKMQ (reference sequence). Next came a second PCR, run for about 6 to 11 cycles, which used a sample-barcoded 5' primer along with a J-beta primer mix. A template-switch adaptor with 12 random nucleotides tagged each cDNA molecule. One entry per CDR3 protein results from TCRdb running MiXCR on the 5' RACE reads. The sample yields roughly 2 million distinct CDR3 sequences, just under 50% seen once. Sample donors were healthy Caucasian individuals that came from Russia, aged roughly 6 to 100.

The receptor's source is a woman in her thirties or forties in good health. Material for sequencing was blood. This chain links TRBV13 with TRBJ2-5; 16 bases fit TRBD2. The CDR3 is CASSSGTSGGAIEETQYF. In DNA, the CDR3 is TGTGCCAGCAGCTCCGGGACTAGCGGGGGGGCTATAGAAGAGACCCAGTACTTC.